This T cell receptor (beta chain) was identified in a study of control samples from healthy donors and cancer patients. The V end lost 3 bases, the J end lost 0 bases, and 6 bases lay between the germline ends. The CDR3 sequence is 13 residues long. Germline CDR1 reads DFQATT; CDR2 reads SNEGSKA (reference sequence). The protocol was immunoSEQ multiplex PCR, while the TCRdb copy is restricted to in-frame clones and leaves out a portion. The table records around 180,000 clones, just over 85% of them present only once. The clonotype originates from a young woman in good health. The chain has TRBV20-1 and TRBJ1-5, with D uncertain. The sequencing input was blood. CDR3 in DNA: TGCAGTGCTAGTTATAATAGCAATCAGCCCCAGCATTTT. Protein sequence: CSASYNSNQPQHF.